This is a list of T cell receptor beta chains from one sample in a study of T cell clones after liver transplantation. Only in-frame clones appear in the TCRdb table, and some are missing; sequencing was by immunoSEQ multiplex PCR. The repertoire holds 55,000 to 80,000 clones, with 90% as singletons. Here the sequenced sample was CD4+ T cells from blood, taken before liver transplant. These TCRs come from a human donor who received a liver transplant. Both conserved end residues are trimmed from each CDR3.

V gene,CDR3 protein
TRBV7-9,ASSWGVEGYT
TRBV28,ASSSVQGNSGNTIY
TRBV13,ASSLGRLSNEQF
TRBV7-6,ASSLDQVVGEQY
TRBV5-1,ASSLSAGINEQF
TRBV11-3,ASSEGGELF
TRBV7-9,ASSLGNTGELF
TRBV7-2,ASSFGTSGSAGELF
TRBV5-1,ASSELTGVNTEAF
TRBV15,ATSVYRGGGEQY
TRBV27,ASSFRGQGSYEQY
TRBV6-5,ASSYSSGGLGYGYT
TRBV27,ASSARDSYGYT
TRBV9,ASSVAVRSTDTQY
TRBV6-6,ASSYSTGTEQY
TRBV9,ASSVGGQVLSEKLF
TRBV4-1,ASSQDSWTNNTGELF
TRBV6-1,ASSDGLAGPDTQY
TRBV21-1,ASSKVLGGQPYEQY
TRBV7-2,ASSFQRSQETQY
TRBV10-3,AISEPTSGRRDEQY
TRBV27,ASSFLTGGGTEAF
TRBV29-1,SVEDRDNYGYT
TRBV5-6,ASSFYGTRGF
TRBV5-4,ASSRDFYEQY
TRBV5-1,ASRDAGTQY
TRBV6-5,ASSSGLAGAYEQY
TRBV28,ASRGTGRNGYT
TRBV9,ASSPQATPYEQY
TRBV6-6,ASSYGGRGSTDTQY